This T cell receptor beta chain is from a study of regulatory T cells in long-lasting Graves disease. This sample's time point: persistent/refractory GD, antithyroid drugs over 5 years with positive TRAb. The authors made the TCR library using RNA they extracted from PBMCs. Findings and limits, study-wide: New patients shared 800 to 1,000 public clonotypes, fewer than the approximately 2,500 shared by persistent patients.

CDR3-region Arm-PCR and iRepertoire HTBI primers produced the TCR beta libraries. TCRdb reanalysed the multiplex PCR reads using MiXCR and keeps one entry per CDR3 protein. This sample yields about 340,000 distinct CDR3 sequences, of which roughly a fifth are seen a single time; 25% to 30% belongs to the top ten. The CDR3 runs 15 residues. V shed 1 base, J shed 4 bases, and the junction held 4 bases outside the gene matches. Germline V lookup: CDR1 SGHAT, CDR2 FQNNGV. This clonotype was picked up many times. Its antigen remains unidentified. The V call is TRBV11-2, the J call TRBJ2-5, with 9 bases identical to TRBD1. The clonotype comes from a female donor with Graves disease. Sequenced material: peripheral blood mononuclear cells (PBMCs), taken when the disease was refractory, from a patient treated with antithyroid drugs. DNA for the CDR3: TGTGCCAGCAGCTTAGGGACAGGGGAGGGAGAGACCCAGTACTTC. Protein: CASSLGTGEGETQYF.